The TCR beta chain under discussion was sequenced for a study of blood T cell repertoires in COVID-19 (dated by TCRdb to 2020 to 2022). Background for the entire study: Collaborator samples came from the United States, Italy and Spain and covered acute and convalescent phases of COVID-19. The material from the prospective study consisted of cDNA or gDNA derived from T cells, B-cell-depleted T cells, or PBMCs. The dataset comprised deeply sampled blood TCRbeta repertoires from subjects exposed to, actively infected with, or recovered from COVID-19. A freely available public database, intended as a resource for researchers studying the immune response to SARS-CoV-2, is where the repertoires were released. The samples were drawn from two sources: the first 160 participants of the ongoing ImmuneRACE study, and 950 to 1,500 subjects contributed by 6 global collaborators. The sample metadata nearly always contained a de-identified subject ID, COVID-19 status, age in years and sex. Where HLA class I and class II types were available, the types were taken from metadata supplied by the sample provider, not from assay-based typing.

Trimming removed 5 bases from V and 6 bases from J; the gene matches leave 4 bases unexplained. The germline V gene (reference sequence) supplies CDR1 SEHNR and CDR2 FQNEAQ. The CDR3, from cysteine to phenylalanine, totals 16 residues. The CDR3 DNA has 48 bases and is translated from base 1. TCRbeta CDR3 regions were amplified from genomic DNA by means of the immunoSEQ Assay, a bias-controlled multiplex PCR. In the paper's pipeline: Nucleated cell counts per sample were estimated from amplification of reference gene primers within the assay. To quantify the absolute abundance of each unique TCRbeta CDR3 rearrangement, sequence reads were collapsed and filtered. For each sample, productive Simpson clonality was calculated as the square root of Simpson's diversity index across productive rearrangements. The clones in this table, taken by TCRdb from immuneACCESS, are in-frame only. Not every clone is retained; where verified, under half of the shortfall comes from an unresolved V gene, and the cause of the rest is unknown. The DNA gave D and trimming, while V, J and clone size come from that table. This sample gives fewer than 300,000 clones in total; around 89% of them show up just once. The ten most abundant clones make up approximately 6.5% of the sample.

The research as a whole found: How much clinical and demographic metadata was included differed by source and by participant, and the metadata was provided uncurated.

A note on this clone: The specificity of this receptor is unknown. No base qualities exist here, and no much larger clone lies one base off it.

At one collaborating source in Seattle, patients were enrolled during active infection and were followed longitudinally through the course of disease. Collaborating institutions collected whole blood in K2EDTA tubes following their own protocols. For TCRbeta analysis, collaborator samples were shipped as frozen whole blood, as isolated PBMCs, or as DNA extracted from either sample type. Rearrangement joined TRBV7-9 to TRBJ2-2; TRBD2 aligns with 15 central bases. The sequencing sample was made of peripheral blood. The sequence derives from a woman in her forties or fifties with COVID-19, enrolled during active disease. The DNA reads TGTGCCAGCAGCCCCGGACTAGCGGGAGGGCCCGGGGAGCTGTTTTTT. Translation gives CASSPGLAGGPGELFF.